This TCR beta chain was sequenced during a study of technical replicates of blood from a handful of donors. Measured with immunoSEQ multiplex PCR; TCRdb has only the in-frame clones, and not every one. The repertoire holds just under 45,000 clones, with around 97% as singletons. V was shortened by 6 bases and J by 1 base, with 6 bases between the two germline ends. This CDR3 has 12 residues. Germline V gene sequence: CDR1 MNHEY, CDR2 SVGAGI. This sequence was found in a human donor in good health. This rearrangement joins TRBV6-5 to TRBJ1-1; D is ambiguous. The sequenced material came from T cells isolated from PBMCs. In DNA, the CDR3 is TGTGCCAGCAGGCACAGGAACACTGAAGCTTTCTTT. Protein: CASRHRNTEAFF.